This T cell receptor (beta chain) was sequenced in a study of CD4 T cells in relation to SARS-CoV-2 and coronaviruses. Before the COVID-19 pandemic, during about 2011-2018, CD4+ T cells were taken from unexposed donors. The cells were cultured for over eight days before CD4+ T cells were isolated. The table came from immunoSEQ multiplex PCR; TCRdb's copy has only in-frame clones and leaves some out. The sample holds approximately 27,000 clones, roughly 82% seen once. Germline V gene data show CDR1 as KGHSH and CDR2 as LQKENI. Trimming removed 5 bases at V and 3 bases at J, with 10 bases between. The CDR3 length is 14 residues. Comments on this clone: The antigen remains undetermined.

This clonotype was obtained from a human donor in good health. This chain connects TRBV18 to TRBJ2-2; tentatively, D is TRBD1 (6 bases). The sequenced sample consisted of CD4+ T cells from PBMCs, cultured in vitro. The CDR3 coding sequence is TGTGCCAGCTCATTCCGGACAGACACCGGGGAGCTGTTTTTT. This sequence encodes CASSFRTDTGELFF.